This T cell receptor (beta chain) was recovered during a study of blood T cell repertoires in COVID-19. Original analysis: Using reference gene primer amplification, nucleated cell counts were estimated. Here immunoSEQ multiplex PCR was the method, and the copy in TCRdb shows in-frame clones only, minus some. For V, J and clone size, that table is used; D and trimming come from the DNA. Counted here are about 270,000 clones, approximately 90% occurring once; the ten biggest clones make up about 2%. Clinical histories supplied by participants themselves formed the basis of cohort assignment. Germline CDR1 reads LGHDT; CDR2 reads YNNKEL (reference sequence). V was pared by 4 bases and J by 2 bases, with 4 bases of the junction left unmatched. CDR3 length: 15 residues.

The chain combines TRBV3-1 (or the pseudogene TRBV3-2) with TRBJ1-3, with TRBD1 identical over 8 bases. The sample comprised PBMCs or T cells enriched from blood (not recorded which). The receptor's source is a woman aged 40 to 50 with acute COVID-19. The chain's CDR3 is CASSPTGGPGNTIYF. In DNA form, the CDR3 reads TGTGCCAGCAGCCCCACAGGGGGACCTGGAAACACCATATATTTT.